Listed here are 5 T cell receptor beta chains from one sample, sequenced in a study of T cells in Graves' hyperthyroidism and ophthalmopathy. Using RNA transcripts as the source, TCR beta CDR3 regions were amplified. The study used the HTBI primer set for a first-round RT-PCR of the TCR CDR3. Each CDR3 protein gets one entry after TCRdb re-called the multiplex PCR reads with MiXCR. Seen here are just over 550,000 distinct CDR3 sequences, 46% observed once, and the top ten hold about 7.8%. Material for sequencing was peripheral blood or thyroid tissue (not recorded which). Every receptor here comes from a woman under 30 with Graves' hyperthyroidism.

V is TRBV25-1 and J is TRBJ2-5; possible D gene TRBD2, 6 bases. V was cut by 4 bases and J by 4 bases, with 19 bases left in between. Germline lookup yields CDR1 MGHDK and CDR2 SYGVNS. CDR3 length: 16 amino acids. In DNA form, the CDR3 reads TGTGCCAGCAGTGGTAGGAGGAGGGGAGTGGGAGAGACCCAGTACTTC. This encodes CASSGRRRGVGETQYF.

The CDR3: CASSPVARQSYEQYF. The CDR3, as DNA: TGTGCCAGCAGCCCCGTCGCCAGGCAGTCCTACGAGCAGTACTTC. This chain connects TRBV2 to TRBJ2-7; D remains unclear. This CDR3 spans 15 amino acids. Germline V gene data show CDR1 as SNHLY and CDR2 as FYNNEI. Deletions cut 6 bases from V and 1 base from J, with 16 bases between.

The sample holds a few counts of this clonotype. This chain uses TRBV5-1 with TRBJ1-3; no reliable D call. The germline V gene has CDR1 SGHRS and CDR2 YFSETQ. V lost 2 bases to trimming and J lost 0 bases, with 12 bases between them. This CDR3 region has 16 residues. CDR3 sequence reads: CASSLQIRSSGNTIYF. The CDR3 nucleotides read TGCGCCAGCAGCTTACAGATCCGTTCCTCTGGAAACACCATATATTTT.

This clonotype was observed a few times. The chain uses TRBV7-8 and TRBJ1-5; D ambiguous. V was shortened by 0 bases and J by 3 bases, with 9 bases between the two germline ends. Per the germline V gene, CDR1 is SGHVS and CDR2 is FQNEAQ. The CDR3 totals 15 residues. Written as DNA, the CDR3 is TGTGCCAGCAGCTTAGCCCAGGATCTCAATCAGCCCCAGCATTTT. It yields the protein CASSLAQDLNQPQHF.

V is TRBV18 and J is TRBJ1-1; a weak D match, TRBD1 (6 bases). Germline V gives CDR1 KGHSH, CDR2 LQKENI. This CDR3 is built from 15 residues. V was clipped by 4 bases and J by 5 bases, with 17 bases between them. CDR3 DNA: TGTGCCAGCTCACACGGGGGCGCGGTGGAGACTGAAGCTTTCTTT. Its translation: CASSHGGAVETEAFF.